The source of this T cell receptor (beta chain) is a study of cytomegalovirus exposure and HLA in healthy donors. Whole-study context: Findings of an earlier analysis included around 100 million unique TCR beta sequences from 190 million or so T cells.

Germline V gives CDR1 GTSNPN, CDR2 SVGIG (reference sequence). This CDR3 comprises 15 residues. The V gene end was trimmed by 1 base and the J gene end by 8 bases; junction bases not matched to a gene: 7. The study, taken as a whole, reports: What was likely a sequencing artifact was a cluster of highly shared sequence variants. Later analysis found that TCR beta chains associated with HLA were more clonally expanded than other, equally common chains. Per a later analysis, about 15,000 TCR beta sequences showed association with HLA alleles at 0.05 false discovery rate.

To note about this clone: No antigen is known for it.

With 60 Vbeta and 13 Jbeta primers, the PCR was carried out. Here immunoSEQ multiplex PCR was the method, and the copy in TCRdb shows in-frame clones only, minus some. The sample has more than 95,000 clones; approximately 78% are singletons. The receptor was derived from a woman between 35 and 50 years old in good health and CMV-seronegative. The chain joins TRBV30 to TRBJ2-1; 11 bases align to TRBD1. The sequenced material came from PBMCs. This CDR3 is CAWSEGTGGRYEQFF. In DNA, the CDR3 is TGTGCCTGGAGTGAAGGGACAGGGGGTCGGTATGAGCAGTTCTTC.